The following is a T cell receptor (beta chain) sequence with its context. Its antigen specificity is not known. Within one base of it there is no much larger clone, and no base qualities were kept. TCR beta libraries were generated from genomic DNA with the immunoSEQ kit, following the manufacturer's recommendations. Library preparation used a first multiplex PCR with proprietary primers, then a second PCR adding unique barcodes, with bead cleanups after each round. Each sample batch included a kit-provided positive control reaction and a negative control reaction. The final libraries were assessed on an Agilent 4200 TapeStation D1000 ScreenTape, pooled by volume, and quantified by qPCR. Sequencing ran on an Illumina NextSeq500 with a MidOutput 150-cycle cartridge, using 156 Read1 and 15 Index1 cycles with kit custom primers. The pooled library was loaded at roughly 0.94 pM with an approximately 21% PhiX control spike-in. The authors processed their data as follows. The vendor-processed data were analyzed in R, and a clonotype was defined as all T cells that share the same CDR3 nucleotide sequence. For clone abundance analyses, frequencies were normalized to the 10,000 most abundant clones per sample. Public T cell clones, averaging fewer than five per sample, were removed before analysis. A difference in abundance of at least 32-fold between compartments was used to define tumor-enriched and baseline blood-enriched clonotypes. A beta-binomial differential abundance model was used to identify clonotypes that expanded or contracted between blood time points. Tumor-blood repertoire similarity was measured with the Baroni-Urbani and Buser coefficient, and group comparisons used two-tailed Wilcoxon tests in R. In TCRdb, the immuneACCESS table is reduced to in-frame sequences with V and J assigned. These tables do not hold every clone; where another copy was compared, an unresolved V gene accounts for under half, and the others remain unexplained. Clone size and V and J calls were adopted from that table, with D and trimming inferred from the DNA. The sample contains around 81,000 clones, about 85% of them found a single time. Together, the top ten hold around 9.4% of the sample.

The record originates from a study of radiation and T cells in renal cell carcinoma (TCRdb year 2020). Concerning the study at large: In total, approximately 53 samples underwent TCR beta sequencing: 25 or so tumors plus 27 peripheral blood samples. The last blood draw happened 4 weeks after radiation, timed to coincide with nephrectomy. Across all 50 or so samples, several million unique CDR3 nucleotide sequences, encoding 2 million to 3 million unique CDR3 amino acid sequences, were identified.

Study-wide findings and limitations: No pretreatment tumor biopsies were available, so the baseline intratumoral presence of clonotypes could not be determined. Effects of radiation dose or scheduling on the TCR repertoire could not be addressed with the single-armed trial design. Dynamics of the blood repertoire were not tracked past 4 weeks after treatment. In blood, the top tumor clonotypes increased from baseline to 2 weeks after radiation and then shrank by 4 weeks, which suggests a temporary expansion of tumor-resident clones.

The time point label on this specimen signifies: blood 4 weeks post-SBRT, at nephrectomy. In light of the paper, this sample's treatment or condition label describes: 15 Gy SBRT to primary tumor, nephrectomy 4 weeks later. Samples were obtained from a clinical trial, in which 15 Gy stereotactic body radiation therapy was delivered to primary renal cell carcinomas and nephrectomy was performed 4 weeks later. Serial peripheral blood from radiation-treated patients was sampled at baseline, 2 weeks and 4 weeks after SBRT to track tumor-enriched clonotypes. All patients had renal cell carcinoma with clear cell pathology. Genomic DNA for TCR sequencing was prepared using the QIAamp DNA Blood Mini Kit (Qiagen). The analyses included only samples that passed all quality control checks. Sequences were derived from blood, sampled from a patient whose treatment included radiotherapy and nephrectomy. The source of this sequence is a man between 50 and 59 years old with renal cell carcinoma.

The DNA sequence is TGTGCCAGTAGTATGACATTGAACACTGAAGCTTTCTTT. Translated, this is CASSMTLNTEAFF. The chain couples TRBV19 to TRBJ1-1, with no reliable assignment of the D segment. The germline V gene (reference sequence) yields LNHDA for CDR1 and SQIVND for CDR2. Trimming takes 3 bases from V and 0 bases from J, and the germline ends sit 5 bases apart. The CDR3 has 13 amino acids, counting the end cysteine and phenylalanine. Only the CDR3 DNA stays, 39 bases, in frame from base 1. Here the CDR3 is joined to the reference TRBV19 and TRBJ1-1 genes, and the full variable domain is: DGGITQSPKYLFRKEGQNVTLSCEQNLNHDAMYWYRQDPGQGLRLIYYSQIVNDFQKGDIAEGYSVSREKKESFPLTVTSAQKNPTAFYLCASSMTLNTEAFFGQGTRLTVV.